The 12 T cell receptor beta chains reported below all come from one sample, sequenced in a study of regulatory T cells in long-lasting Graves disease. Time point noted: persistent/refractory GD, antithyroid drugs over 5 years with positive TRAb. Extracted RNA from PBMCs served as the source of the TCR library. Sequencing libraries for TCR beta were prepared with iRepertoire HTBI primers and Arm-PCR of CDR3 regions. In TCRdb, the multiplex PCR reads were re-called with MiXCR into one record per CDR3 protein. The sample lists around 400,000 distinct CDR3 sequences, roughly a quarter occurring once. Specimen: peripheral blood mononuclear cells (PBMCs), collected when the disease was refractory, from a patient treated with antithyroid drugs. These receptors were obtained from a female donor with Graves disease.

The V and J genes are TRBV5-1 and TRBJ2-7; D not resolved. CDR3 length equals 16 residues. V lost 3 bases to trimming and J lost 2 bases, with 18 bases between them. CDR1 SGHRS and CDR2 YFSETQ come from the germline V gene. CDR3 sequence (DNA): TGCGCCAGCAGCTCCAACCCTATTGCAGAACCCTACGAGCAGTACTTC. It encodes CASSSNPIAEPYEQYF.

The V call is TRBV20-1, the J call TRBJ1-3, with D perhaps matching TRBD1 (6 bases). Germline V lookup: CDR1 DFQATT, CDR2 SNEGSKA (reference sequence). The CDR3 has 14 amino acids. V was shortened by 4 bases and J by 0 bases, with 10 bases between the two germline ends. In nucleotides, the CDR3 is TGCAGTGCTATTTCACAGGGCTCTGGAAACACCATATATTTT. It yields the protein CSAISQGSGNTIYF.

This clonotype has at least ten counts. The chain employs TRBV30 and TRBJ1-2, with D possibly matching TRBD1 (5 bases). This CDR3 comprises 13 residues. The germline V gene encodes CDR1 GTSNPN and CDR2 SVGIG (reference sequence). Between the trimmed V and J ends, which lost 3 bases and 0 bases, there was a span of 8 bases. In DNA, the CDR3 is TGTGCCTGGAGCACAGGAGCTAACTATGGCTACACCTTC. It encodes CAWSTGANYGYTF.

This clonotype was seen more than once but under ten times. V gene TRBV3-1 combines with J gene TRBJ2-2, with 13 bases that match TRBD2. There are 16 residues in the CDR3. V gave up 5 bases and J gave up 8 bases; unmatched junction bases: 8. The germline V gene encodes CDR1 LGHDT and CDR2 YNNKEL (reference sequence). The CDR3 loop reads CASSSRGLAGAGELFF. Written as DNA, the CDR3 is TGTGCCAGCAGCTCCCGCGGACTAGCGGGAGCAGGGGAGCTGTTTTTT.

This clonotype was counted many times. The chain has TRBV6-1 and TRBJ2-7; the D is unclear. Trimming removed 5 bases at V and 3 bases at J, with 14 bases between. The CDR3 has 14 amino acids. Looked up from germline, CDR1 is MNHNS and CDR2 is SASEGT. CDR3 nucleotide sequence: TGTGCCAGCAGTCCCCTCCGGGCAAACTACGAGCAGTACTTC. Translated, it gives CASSPLRANYEQYF.

V gene TRBV6-1 combines with J gene TRBJ2-5; 14 bases map to TRBD2. The CDR3 is 16 amino acids. Per the germline V gene, CDR1 is MNHNS and CDR2 is SASEGT. With 6 bases clipped from V and 5 bases from J, the junction kept 8 bases outside the gene matches. Here the CDR3 reads CASSRLGLAGVETQYF. The CDR3 DNA reads as TGTGCCAGCAGCCGATTGGGACTAGCGGGAGTGGAGACCCAGTACTTC.

This clonotype was seen more than once but under ten times. The chain has TRBV6-1 and TRBJ1-2, with 9 positions matching TRBD1. J gave up 4 bases and V 6 bases, and 9 bases lay outside the gene matches. CDR1 is MNHNS, CDR2 SASEGT, per germline. The CDR3 contains 15 residues. The CDR3 loop reads CASRYAGTGSYGYTF. The CDR3 DNA reads as TGTGCCAGCAGATATGCGGGGACAGGGAGCTATGGCTACACCTTC.

The J gene is TRBJ2-3, the V gene TRBV20-1; D uncertain. The CDR3 runs 14 residues. The germline CDR1 and CDR2 sequences are DFQATT and SNEGSKA (reference sequence). V was pared by 0 bases and J by 2 bases, with 9 bases between. CDR3 coding DNA: TGCAGTGCTAGAGAGGTGGGAAACACAGATACGCAGTATTTT. Its protein is CSAREVGNTDTQYF.

This clonotype was seen repeatedly, ten times or more. J is TRBJ2-7 and V is TRBV7-6; 9 nucleotides align to TRBD2. CDR3 size: 15 residues. With 3 bases clipped from V and 3 bases from J, the junction kept 6 bases outside the gene matches. Looked up from germline, CDR1 is SGHVS and CDR2 is FNYEAQ. This CDR3 is CASSLGSGSNYEQYF. The CDR3 region has the DNA TGTGCCAGCAGCTTGGGTAGCGGGAGCAACTACGAGCAGTACTTC.

Many counts were recorded for this clonotype. This rearrangement joins TRBV27 to TRBJ1-2, with 8 bases fitting TRBD1. The CDR3 contains 15 residues. CDR1 MNHEY and CDR2 SMNVEV come from the germline V gene (reference sequence). With V trimmed by 5 bases and J by 5 bases, 10 bases remained unmatched. The CDR3 DNA reads TGTGCCAGCAGTCCGGCCGGACAGGGCAGATATGGCTACACCTTC. Its protein is CASSPAGQGRYGYTF.

A word on this clonotype: A much larger clone is a single base away; this may be a read error. The gene calls are TRBV28 and TRBJ2-1; TRBD2 matches 10 bases. The junction had 6 bases not matched to a gene; V was cut back by 3 bases and J by 10 bases. There are 14 residues in the CDR3. Germline assignment: CDR1 MDHEN and CDR2 SYDVKM. CDR3 region: CASSFASGGAEQFF. CDR3 bases: TGTGCCAGCAGTTTTGCCAGCGGGGGGGCCGAGCAGTTCTTC.

This clonotype was recorded a few times. The genes are TRBV19 and TRBJ2-5, with D maybe TRBD1 (6 bases). Trimming shortened V by 1 base and J by 2 bases, and 11 bases separated the two germline ends. This CDR3 region has 15 residues. Germline V gene sequence: CDR1 LNHDA, CDR2 SQIVND (reference sequence). The CDR3 DNA reads TGTGCCAGTAGTATAGGGGGGCGGCCTCAAGAGACCCAGTACTTC. It translates to CASSIGGRPQETQYF.